This entry lists 32 T cell receptor beta chains sequenced from one sample in a study of shared clonotypes between healthy human individuals. Generated by immunoSEQ multiplex PCR, the TCRdb table keeps only in-frame clones and is missing some. The table lists hundreds of thousands of clones, more than 95% of them singletons, with 0.045% to 0.06% in the top ten. The sample comprised naive CD4+ T cells sorted from blood. Documented subset: CD45RA+ positively selected. These receptors were collected from a woman under 40 in good health.

The V gene is TRBV9, the J gene TRBJ2-3; a possible D gene is TRBD1 (5 bases). CDR1 SGDLS and CDR2 YYNGEE come from the germline V gene. This CDR3 is 13 amino acids long. The V and J ends lost 2 bases and 6 bases respectively, with 10 bases between them. CDR3 in amino acids: CASSVIGVDTQYF. CDR3 in DNA: TGTGCCAGCAGCGTTATAGGGGTGGATACGCAGTATTTT.

V gene TRBV11-2 combines with J gene TRBJ2-5; 7 bases fit TRBD2. The end of the DNA is better explained by TRBJ2-7, so the J call may be wrong. This CDR3 has 17 residues. Germline V gene lookup returns CDR1 SGHAT and CDR2 FQNNGV. CDR3 coding DNA: TGTGCCAGCAGCTTAGCTTTCGCTAGCGGAAGCTCCTACGAGCAGTACTTC. Its translation: CASSLAFASGSSYEQYF.

The chain employs TRBV28 and TRBJ2-7; 7 bases match TRBD2. CDR1 is MDHEN and CDR2 is SYDVKM in the germline V gene. With 3 bases clipped from V and 5 bases from J, the junction kept 22 bases outside the gene matches. The CDR3 loop spans 19 amino acids. The CDR3 DNA reads as TGTGCCAGCAGTTTGCCCCTTCTGGGAGGGCCGTGGCTGGAAGACGAGCAGTACTTC. Translation gives CASSLPLLGGPWLEDEQYF.

This clone appeared once. This chain uses TRBV10-2 with TRBJ2-7; 7 bases fit TRBD1. The germline V gene has CDR1 WSHSY and CDR2 SAAADI. The V gene end was trimmed by 5 bases and the J gene end by 7 bases; junction bases not matched to a gene: 5. This CDR3 region has 12 residues. CDR3 in amino acids: CASSRDSWEQYF. CDR3 DNA: TGCGCCAGCAGTAGGGACAGTTGGGAGCAGTACTTC.

The chain is built from TRBV7-9 and TRBJ2-2, with D perhaps matching TRBD1 (6 bases). Germline lookup yields CDR1 SEHNR and CDR2 FQNEAQ (reference sequence). This CDR3 spans 15 amino acids. Trimming took 5 bases from V and 9 from J, leaving 19 bases between them. In DNA form, the CDR3 reads TGTGCCAGCAGCCTGGGGGCAGATTTCATCCGGGAGCTGTTTTTT. Its translation: CASSLGADFIRELFF.

This chain uses TRBV10-2 with TRBJ1-5, with a possible D match to TRBD1 (5 bases). CDR3 length: 14 residues. Germline V lookup: CDR1 WSHSY, CDR2 SAAADI. V was trimmed by 0 bases and J by 5 bases, leaving 8 bases between them. The CDR3 spells CASSESGGDQPQHF. DNA for the CDR3: TGCGCCAGCAGTGAGTCTGGGGGGGATCAGCCCCAGCATTTT.

This clone showed up just once. The genes are TRBV5-4 and TRBJ1-1, with 9 positions matching TRBD1. Per the germline V gene, CDR1 is SGHNT and CDR2 is YYREEE (reference sequence). V shed 4 bases, J shed 5 bases, and the junction held 6 bases outside the gene matches. The CDR3 extends over 14 amino acids. The CDR3 region is CASSTGTGRTEAFF. CDR3 DNA sequence: TGTGCCAGCAGCACCGGGACAGGGCGAACTGAAGCTTTCTTT.

The CDR3 DNA is TGTGCCACCAGCAGAGAGGCCAGGGGCTCGGGTGAGCAGTTCTTC. Its translation: CATSREARGSGEQFF. The rearrangement uses TRBV15 and TRBJ2-1; weak D call: TRBD1 (6 bases). Germline CDR1 reads LNHNV; CDR2 reads YYDKDF (reference sequence). The V and J ends lost 0 bases and 9 bases respectively, with 15 bases between them. This CDR3 comprises 15 residues.

The count of this clone is one. V is TRBV4-1 and J is TRBJ1-3; D is unclear. CDR3 length: 15 amino acids. V was pared by 1 base and J by 0 bases, with 7 bases between. Per germline, CDR1 MGHRA and CDR2 YSYEKL. The CDR3 spells CASSQGVSSGNTIYF. CDR3 DNA sequence: TGCGCCAGCAGCCAAGGGGTGAGCTCTGGAAACACCATATATTTT.

The chain joins TRBV5-4 to TRBJ1-2; D uncertain. This CDR3 contains 15 residues. Germline V gene sequence: CDR1 SGHNT, CDR2 YYREEE (reference sequence). Deletions cut 4 bases from V and 0 bases from J, with 13 bases between. CDR3 sequence (DNA): TGTGCCAGCAGCATAGGACCAACCCCTAACTATGGCTACACCTTC. It is translated as CASSIGPTPNYGYTF.

The J gene is TRBJ1-1, the V gene TRBV6-5; no clear D gene. The CDR3 consists of 12 residues. CDR1 MNHEY and CDR2 SVGAGI come from the germline V gene. V dropped 4 bases and J dropped 1 base, with 4 bases sitting between them. The CDR3 reads CASSSTNTEAFF. DNA for the CDR3: TGTGCCAGCAGTTCCACGAACACTGAAGCTTTCTTT.

The genes are TRBV7-3 and TRBJ2-2; D uncertain. Trimming cost V 10 bases and J 0 bases, with 12 bases left between them. CDR1 SGHTA and CDR2 FQGTGA come from the germline V gene. This CDR3 has 14 residues. The CDR3 region has the DNA TGTGCCAATCCGGCCCACCCGAACACCGGGGAGCTGTTTTTT. Translated, it gives CANPAHPNTGELFF.

V and J are TRBV7-9 and TRBJ1-1; no clear D gene. There are 12 residues in the CDR3. Trimming took 1 base from V and 5 from J, leaving 5 bases between them. CDR1 is SEHNR and CDR2 is FQNEAQ in the germline V gene (reference sequence). Written as DNA, the CDR3 is TGTGCCAGCAGCTTAGTCGCTACTGAAGCTTTCTTT. It specifies CASSLVATEAFF. Using reference TRBV7-9 and TRBJ1-1 for the parts outside the CDR3, the full variable domain is DTGVSQNPRHKITKRGQNVTFRCDPISEHNRLYWYRQTLGQGPEFLTYFQNEAQLEKSRLLSDRFSAERPKGSFSTLEIQRTEQGDSAMYLCASSLVATEAFFGQGTRLTVV.

The chain joins TRBV6-1 to TRBJ2-1, with TRBD1 matching 7 bases. V lost 6 bases to trimming and J lost 6 bases; unmatched junction nucleotides: 8. This CDR3 spans 14 amino acids. Germline V gene lookup returns CDR1 MNHNS and CDR2 SASEGT. The CDR3 region is CASSHIGTVNEQFF. For the CDR3, the DNA is TGTGCCAGCAGCCACATTGGGACAGTCAATGAGCAGTTCTTC.

The rearrangement uses TRBV18 and TRBJ2-7, with D perhaps TRBD1 (5 bases). The CDR3 totals 13 residues. In germline, CDR1 is KGHSH, CDR2 LQKENI. Trimming left V 3 bases short and J 2 bases short, with 8 bases between. The CDR3 reads CASSPTAAYEQYF. In DNA form, the CDR3 reads TGTGCCAGCTCACCGACAGCTGCCTACGAGCAGTACTTC. The entire variable domain, with the rest obtained from reference TRBV18 and TRBJ2-7, is as follows: NAGVMQNPRHLVRRRGQEARLRCSPMKGHSHVYWYRQLPEEGLKFMVYLQKENIIDESGMPKERFSAEFPKEGPSILRIQQVVRGDSAAYFCASSPTAAYEQYFGPGTRLTVT.

V is TRBV6-5 and J is TRBJ2-7, with 7 nucleotides matching TRBD2. The CDR3 has 14 residues. V dropped 7 bases and J dropped 0; count of bases not matched to a gene: 6. The germline V gene encodes CDR1 MNHEY and CDR2 SVGAGI. CDR3 coding DNA: TGTGCCAGCAAGGGAGGGGCCCTCTCCTACGAGCAGTACTTC. Translated: CASKGGALSYEQYF.

The genes are TRBV6-5 and TRBJ2-7, with D tentatively TRBD1 (6 bases). The CDR3 extends over 14 amino acids. The germline CDR1 and CDR2 sequences are MNHEY and SVGAGI. The ends were cut back, 6 bases at V and 5 bases at J, with 17 bases in the middle. This CDR3 reads CASSYRLGGDEQYF. As DNA, the CDR3 is TGTGCCAGCAGCTACCGGCTAGGGGGTGACGAGCAGTACTTC.

CDR3 loop: CASSFAGVPNEQFF. The CDR3 nucleotides read TGTGCCAGCAGTTTTGCGGGAGTCCCCAATGAGCAGTTCTTC. The chain couples TRBV28 to TRBJ2-1; TRBD2 aligns across 7 bases. CDR3 length equals 14 residues. Germline-derived CDR1 and CDR2 are MDHEN and SYDVKM. J lost 6 bases, V lost 3 bases, and 5 bases had no gene match. Combining the CDR3 with reference TRBV28 and TRBJ2-1 gives the whole variable domain DVKVTQSSRYLVKRTGEKVFLECVQDMDHENMFWYRQDPGLGLRLIYFSYDVKMKEKGDIPEGYSVSREKKERFSLILESASTNQTSMYLCASSFAGVPNEQFFGPGTRLTVL.

V and J are TRBV7-8 and TRBJ2-5, with D hard to call. CDR3 length: 15 amino acids. V gave up 1 base and J gave up 2 bases, with 11 bases separating them. Germline V CDR1 and CDR2: SGHVS, FQNEAQ. The CDR3 here is CASSLVSGRQETQYF. CDR3 in DNA: TGTGCCAGCAGCTTAGTCTCTGGCAGACAAGAGACCCAGTACTTC.

The genes are TRBV5-1 and TRBJ1-1; TRBD1 might be the D (5 bases). Trimming took off 5 bases at V and 0 bases at J, with 11 bases between the two ends. Germline V gene lookup returns CDR1 SGHRS and CDR2 YFSETQ. The CDR3 consists of 14 residues. The CDR3 DNA sequence: TGCGCCAGCAGGACAGCCCCAATGAACACTGAAGCTTTCTTT. It codes for CASRTAPMNTEAFF.

The chain employs TRBV4-1 and TRBJ2-5; D gene uncertain. The closer fit of TRBJ2-7 to the DNA end suggests the J call may be wrong. This CDR3 comprises 16 residues. Looked up from germline, CDR1 is MGHRA and CDR2 is YSYEKL. The CDR3 sequence is CASSQLAALSSYEQYF. CDR3 nucleotide sequence: TGCGCCAGCAGCCAATTGGCGGCCTTGAGCTCCTACGAGCAGTACTTC.

This sequence joins TRBV6-1 and TRBJ2-1, with 11 bases fitting TRBD1. V lost 5 bases and J lost 6; bases outside the gene matches: 6. Germline V CDR1 and CDR2: MNHNS, SASEGT. CDR3 length: 15 residues. CDR3 sequence (DNA): TGTGCCAGCAGTACACCGGGACAGGGGGTCAATGAGCAGTTCTTC. Translation gives CASSTPGQGVNEQFF.

This chain uses TRBV10-1 with TRBJ2-2; TRBD2 aligns across 11 bases. Looked up from germline, CDR1 is WNHNN and CDR2 is SYGVQD (reference sequence). The V gene end was trimmed by 4 bases and the J gene end by 3 bases; junction bases not matched to a gene: 13. This CDR3 has 19 amino acids. The CDR3 protein is CASSVGTSGLSWDTGELFF. In DNA, the CDR3 is TGCGCCAGCAGTGTTGGGACTAGCGGACTCTCATGGGACACCGGGGAGCTGTTTTTT.

The J gene is TRBJ2-7, the V gene TRBV5-1, with 12 bases lining up with TRBD2. The length of the CDR3 is 15 residues. V shed 4 bases, J shed 5 bases, and the junction held 7 bases outside the gene matches. Germline V CDR1 and CDR2: SGHRS, YFSETQ. The CDR3 DNA sequence: TGCGCCAGCAGCCTAGGGACTAGCGGGCAGGACGAGCAGTACTTC. Its translation is CASSLGTSGQDEQYF. The complete variable domain, with remaining parts taken from reference TRBV5-1 and TRBJ2-7, reads KAGVTQTPRYLIKTRGQQVTLSCSPISGHRSVSWYQQTPGQGLQFLFEYFSETQRNKGNFPGRFSGRQFSNSRSEMNVSTLELGDSALYLCASSLGTSGQDEQYFGPGTRLTVT.

The genes are TRBV5-1 and TRBJ2-7, with a weak D call TRBD1 (6 bases). Germline CDR1 SGHRS, CDR2 YFSETQ. The length of the CDR3 is 16 residues. V lost 1 base to trimming and J lost 5 bases, with 19 bases between them. The CDR3: CASSLLSRTEINEQYF. CDR3 nucleotide sequence: TGCGCCAGCAGCTTGTTGTCCAGGACAGAGATTAACGAGCAGTACTTC.

V gene TRBV2 combines with J gene TRBJ1-1, with D perhaps matching TRBD1 (5 bases). The CDR3 consists of 14 residues. Trimming left V 11 bases short and J 5 bases short, with 21 bases between. CDR1 and CDR2 from the germline V gene are SNHLY and FYNNEI. The CDR3 DNA sequence: TGTGCCTGCCGAGGTGAGGGCAGGGTTACTGAAGCTTTCTTT. Amino acid sequence: CACRGEGRVTEAFF.

The V and J genes are TRBV10-2 and TRBJ2-1, with TRBD2 as a possible D gene (5 bases). Germline-derived CDR1 and CDR2 are WSHSY and SAAADI. The CDR3 has 18 residues. The germline V and J ends were trimmed by 1 base and 2 bases, with 18 bases remaining between them. The CDR3 spells CASSEFRFWSGTYNEQFF. The CDR3 DNA reads as TGCGCCAGCAGTGAGTTTCGCTTTTGGAGCGGTACCTACAATGAGCAGTTCTTC.

This chain uses TRBV28 with TRBJ1-6; weak D call: TRBD1 (6 bases). Trimming took off 7 bases at V and 8 bases at J, with 15 bases between the two ends. In germline, CDR1 is MDHEN, CDR2 SYDVKM. CDR3 size: 14 residues. The CDR3 reads CASMPGQDHSPLHF. The DNA for the CDR3 is TGTGCCAGCATGCCGGGACAAGATCATTCACCCCTCCACTTT.

The chain recombines TRBV9 with TRBJ1-2; possible D gene TRBD1, 5 bases. The CDR3 has 16 residues. Trimming took off 7 bases at V and 5 bases at J, with 24 bases between the two ends. Germline values: CDR1 SGDLS, CDR2 YYNGEE. The CDR3 sequence: CASGEGPPSGSYGYTF. CDR3 nucleotides: TGTGCCAGCGGGGAGGGGCCCCCCTCCGGGAGTTATGGCTACACCTTC.

The chain joins TRBV6-6 to TRBJ1-6, with 7 bases that match TRBD1. V lost 9 bases, J lost 5 bases, and 4 bases stayed unmatched. Germline assignment: CDR1 MNHNY and CDR2 SVGAGI (reference sequence). This CDR3 region has 13 residues. The CDR3 region is CASRDSNNSPLHF. CDR3 in DNA: TGTGCCAGTCGGGACAGTAATAATTCACCCCTCCACTTT.

The chain couples TRBV5-1 to TRBJ2-1; TRBD2 matches at 8 bases. The CDR3 sequence is 18 residues long. Germline trimming cut 4 bases from V and 3 bases from J; bases unmatched to any gene: 15. CDR1 is SGHRS, CDR2 YFSETQ, per germline. The CDR3 coding sequence is TGCGCCAGCAGCCAGAGGTTGCGAACTAGCGGAGACTACAATGAGCAGTTCTTC. Its translation: CASSQRLRTSGDYNEQFF.

Comments on this clone: At the DNA level, this CDR3 is encoded by other sequences in the same sample as well. V is TRBV28 and J is TRBJ2-3, with D hard to call. The CDR3 has 12 amino acids. Germline CDR1 MDHEN, CDR2 SYDVKM. Deletions cut 5 bases from V and 2 bases from J, with 5 bases between. The CDR3 protein is CASSRSTDTQYF. The DNA of the CDR3 is TGTGCCAGCAGTCGCTCCACAGATACGCAGTATTTT.